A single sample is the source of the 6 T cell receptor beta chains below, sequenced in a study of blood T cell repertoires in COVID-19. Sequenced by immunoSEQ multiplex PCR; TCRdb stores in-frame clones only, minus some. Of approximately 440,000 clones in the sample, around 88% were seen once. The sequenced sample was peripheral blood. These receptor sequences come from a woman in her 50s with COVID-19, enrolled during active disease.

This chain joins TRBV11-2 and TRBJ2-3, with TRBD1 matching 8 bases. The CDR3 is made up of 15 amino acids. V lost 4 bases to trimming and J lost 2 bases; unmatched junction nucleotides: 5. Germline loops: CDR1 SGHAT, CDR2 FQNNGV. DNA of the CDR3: TGTGCCAGCAGCTCCCGACAGGGGTTCACAGATACGCAGTATTTT. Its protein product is CASSSRQGFTDTQYF.

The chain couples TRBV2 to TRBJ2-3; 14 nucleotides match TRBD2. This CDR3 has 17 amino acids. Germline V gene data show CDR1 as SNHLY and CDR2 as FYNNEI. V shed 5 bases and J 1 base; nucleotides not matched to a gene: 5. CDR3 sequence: CASSPLGLAGGTDTQYF. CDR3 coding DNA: TGTGCCAGCAGTCCACTGGGACTAGCGGGGGGCACAGATACGCAGTATTTT.

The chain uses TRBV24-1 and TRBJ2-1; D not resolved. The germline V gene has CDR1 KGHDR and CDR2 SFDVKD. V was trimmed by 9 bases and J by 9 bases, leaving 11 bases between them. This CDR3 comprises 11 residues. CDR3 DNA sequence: TGTGCCACCGGAGCCCGGAGTGAGCAGTTCTTC. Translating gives CATGARSEQFF.

CDR3 DNA sequence: TGTGCCAGCAGCGCACGTCTAGGGGGCATTGCGAACACCGGGGAGCTGTTTTTT. Translated: CASSARLGGIANTGELFF. V gene TRBV7-8 combines with J gene TRBJ2-2, with TRBD1 matching 7 bases. The germline V gene encodes CDR1 SGHVS and CDR2 FQNEAQ. The CDR3 extends over 18 amino acids. The junction had 12 bases not matched to a gene; V was cut back by 5 bases and J by 0 bases. The variable domain in full, completed from reference TRBV7-8 and TRBJ2-2, reads GAGVSQSPRYKVAKRGQDVALRCDPISGHVSLFWYQQALGQGPEFLTYFQNEAQLDKSGLPSDRFFAERPEGSVSTLKIQRTQQEDSAVYLCASSARLGGIANTGELFFGEGSRLTVL.

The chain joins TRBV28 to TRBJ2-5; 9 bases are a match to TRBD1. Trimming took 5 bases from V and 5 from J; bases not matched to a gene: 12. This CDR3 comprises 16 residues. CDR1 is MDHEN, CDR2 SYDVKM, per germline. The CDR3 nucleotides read TGTGCCAGCAGTGTTCCCGGGACAGGGACGTGGGAGACCCAGTACTTC. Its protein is CASSVPGTGTWETQYF.

CDR3 residues: CASSLAIPSGGRSYEQYF. CDR3 nucleotides: TGTGCCAGCAGCTTAGCGATCCCTAGCGGGGGCCGCTCCTACGAGCAGTACTTC. The chain links TRBV7-2 to TRBJ2-7, with 10 bases that match TRBD2. Germline V gene sequence: CDR1 SGHTA, CDR2 FQGNSA. This CDR3 spans 18 amino acids. With 0 bases clipped from V and 0 bases from J, the junction kept 8 bases outside the gene matches.